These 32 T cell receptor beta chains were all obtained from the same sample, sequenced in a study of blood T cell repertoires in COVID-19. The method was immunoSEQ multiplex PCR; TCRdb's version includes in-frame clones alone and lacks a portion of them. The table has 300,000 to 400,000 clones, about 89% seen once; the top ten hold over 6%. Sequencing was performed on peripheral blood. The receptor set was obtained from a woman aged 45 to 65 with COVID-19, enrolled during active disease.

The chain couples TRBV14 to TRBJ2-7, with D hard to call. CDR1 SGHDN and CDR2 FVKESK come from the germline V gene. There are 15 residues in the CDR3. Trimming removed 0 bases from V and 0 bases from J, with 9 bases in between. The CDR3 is CASSQEGRGSYEQYF. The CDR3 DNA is TGTGCCAGCAGCCAAGAAGGTCGCGGCTCCTACGAGCAGTACTTC. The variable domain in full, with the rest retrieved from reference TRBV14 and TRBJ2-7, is EAGVTQFPSHSVIEKGQTVTLRCDPISGHDNLYWYRRVMGKEIKFLLHFVKESKQDESGMPNNRFLAERTGGTYSTLKVQPAELEDSGVYFCASSQEGRGSYEQYFGPGTRLTVT.

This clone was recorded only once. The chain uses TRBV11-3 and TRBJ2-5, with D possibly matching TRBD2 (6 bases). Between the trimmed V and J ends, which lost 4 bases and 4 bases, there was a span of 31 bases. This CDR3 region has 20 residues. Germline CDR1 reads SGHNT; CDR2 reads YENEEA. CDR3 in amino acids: CASSSRSPVAVWGFGETQYF. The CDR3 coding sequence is TGTGCCAGCAGCTCCCGATCCCCAGTAGCGGTTTGGGGTTTCGGAGAGACCCAGTACTTC.

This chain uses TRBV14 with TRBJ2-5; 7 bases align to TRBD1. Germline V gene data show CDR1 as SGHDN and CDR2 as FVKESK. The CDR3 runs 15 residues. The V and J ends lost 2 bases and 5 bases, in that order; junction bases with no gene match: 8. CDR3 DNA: TGTGCCAGCAGCCAATACGACAGGGAACGCGAGACCCAGTACTTC. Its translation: CASSQYDRERETQYF. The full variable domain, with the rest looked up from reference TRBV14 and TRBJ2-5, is EAGVTQFPSHSVIEKGQTVTLRCDPISGHDNLYWYRRVMGKEIKFLLHFVKESKQDESGMPNNRFLAERTGGTYSTLKVQPAELEDSGVYFCASSQYDRERETQYFGPGTRLLVL.

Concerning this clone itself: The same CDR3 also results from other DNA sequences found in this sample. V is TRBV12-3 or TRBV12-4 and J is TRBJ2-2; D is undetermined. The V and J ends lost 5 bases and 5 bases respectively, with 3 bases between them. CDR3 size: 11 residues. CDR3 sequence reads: CASSRTGELFF. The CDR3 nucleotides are TGTGCCAGCAGTCGGACCGGGGAGCTGTTTTTT.

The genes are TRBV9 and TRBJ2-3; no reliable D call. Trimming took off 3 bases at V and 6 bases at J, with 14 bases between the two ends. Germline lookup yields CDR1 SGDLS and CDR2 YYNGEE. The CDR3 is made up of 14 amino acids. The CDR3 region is CASSAPPPRDTQYF. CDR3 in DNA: TGTGCCAGCAGCGCACCCCCCCCCAGGGATACGCAGTATTTT.

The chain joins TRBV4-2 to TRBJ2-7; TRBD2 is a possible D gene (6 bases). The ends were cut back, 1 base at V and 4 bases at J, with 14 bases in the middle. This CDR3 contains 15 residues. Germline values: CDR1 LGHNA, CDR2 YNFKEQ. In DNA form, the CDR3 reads TGTGCCAGCAGCCAAGGTGGAGGGGTTGGTTACGAGCAGTACTTC. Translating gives CASSQGGGVGYEQYF.

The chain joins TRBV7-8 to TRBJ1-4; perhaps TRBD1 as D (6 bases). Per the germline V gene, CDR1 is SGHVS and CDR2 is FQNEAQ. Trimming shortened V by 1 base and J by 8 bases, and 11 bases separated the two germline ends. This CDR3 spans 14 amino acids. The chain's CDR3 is CASSLEGGREKLFF. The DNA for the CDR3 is TGTGCCAGCAGCTTAGAGGGGGGGCGCGAAAAACTGTTTTTT.

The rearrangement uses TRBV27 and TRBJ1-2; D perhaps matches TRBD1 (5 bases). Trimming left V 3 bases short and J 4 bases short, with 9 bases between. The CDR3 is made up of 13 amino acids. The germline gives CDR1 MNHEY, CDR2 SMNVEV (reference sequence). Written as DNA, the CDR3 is TGTGCCAGCAGTTTTGGGGGGAGCTATGGCTACACCTTC. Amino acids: CASSFGGSYGYTF.

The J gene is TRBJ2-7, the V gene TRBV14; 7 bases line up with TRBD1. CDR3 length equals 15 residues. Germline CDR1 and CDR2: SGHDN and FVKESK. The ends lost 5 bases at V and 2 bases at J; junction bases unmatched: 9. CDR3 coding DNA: TGTGCCAGCAGCGCCAGAACAGGGGTAACCTACGAGCAGTACTTC. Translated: CASSARTGVTYEQYF.

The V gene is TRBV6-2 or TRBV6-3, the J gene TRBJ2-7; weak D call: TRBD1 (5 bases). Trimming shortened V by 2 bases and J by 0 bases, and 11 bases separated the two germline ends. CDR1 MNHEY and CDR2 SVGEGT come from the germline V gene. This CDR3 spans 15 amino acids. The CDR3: CASSYRGPVSYEQYF. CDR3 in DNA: TGTGCCAGCAGTTACAGGGGTCCCGTCTCCTACGAGCAGTACTTC.

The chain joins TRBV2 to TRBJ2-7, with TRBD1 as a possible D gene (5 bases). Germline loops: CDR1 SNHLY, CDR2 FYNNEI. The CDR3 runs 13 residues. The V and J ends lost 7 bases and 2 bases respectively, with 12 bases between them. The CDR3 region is CASTLRQTYEQYF. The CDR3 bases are TGTGCCAGCACTCTCAGACAGACCTACGAGCAGTACTTC. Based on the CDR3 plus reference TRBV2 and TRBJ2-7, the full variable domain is EPEVTQTPSHQVTQMGQEVILRCVPISNHLYFYWYRQILGQKVEFLVSFYNNEISEKSEIFDDQFSVERPDGSNFTLKIRSTKLEDSAMYFCASTLRQTYEQYFGPGTRLTVT.

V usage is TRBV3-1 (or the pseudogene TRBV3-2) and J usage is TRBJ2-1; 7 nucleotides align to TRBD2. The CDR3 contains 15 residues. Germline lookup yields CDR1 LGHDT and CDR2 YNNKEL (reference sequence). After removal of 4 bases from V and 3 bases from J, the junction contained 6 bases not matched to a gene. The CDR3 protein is CASSLAGRGYNEQFF. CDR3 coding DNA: TGTGCCAGCAGCCTTGCTGGGAGGGGCTACAATGAGCAGTTCTTC.

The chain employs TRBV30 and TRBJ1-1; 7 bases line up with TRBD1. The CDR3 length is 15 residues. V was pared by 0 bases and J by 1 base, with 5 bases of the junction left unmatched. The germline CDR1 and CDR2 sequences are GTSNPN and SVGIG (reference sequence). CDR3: CAWSVETGRNTEAFF. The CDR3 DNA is TGTGCCTGGAGTGTCGAGACAGGGAGGAACACTGAAGCTTTCTTT.

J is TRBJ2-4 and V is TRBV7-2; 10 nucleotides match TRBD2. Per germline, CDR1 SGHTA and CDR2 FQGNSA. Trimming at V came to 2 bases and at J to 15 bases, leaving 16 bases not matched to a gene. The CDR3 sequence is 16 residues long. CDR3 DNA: TGTGCCAGCAGCTTACCGAGGGGGACTAGCGTCCCGGGGGGGTACTTC. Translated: CASSLPRGTSVPGGYF. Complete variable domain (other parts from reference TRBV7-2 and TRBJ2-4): GAGVSQSPSNKVTEKGKDVELRCDPISGHTALYWYRQSLGQGLEFLIYFQGNSAPDKSGLPSDRFSAERTGGSVSTLTIQRTQQEDSAVYLCASSLPRGTSVPGGYFGAGTRLSVL.

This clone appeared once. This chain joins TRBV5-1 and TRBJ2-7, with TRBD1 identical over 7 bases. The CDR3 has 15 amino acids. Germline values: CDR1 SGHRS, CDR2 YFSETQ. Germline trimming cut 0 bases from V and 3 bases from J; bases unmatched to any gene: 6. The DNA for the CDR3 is TGCGCCAGCAGCTTGGCCGACAGGGTGAACTACGAGCAGTACTTC. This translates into CASSLADRVNYEQYF.

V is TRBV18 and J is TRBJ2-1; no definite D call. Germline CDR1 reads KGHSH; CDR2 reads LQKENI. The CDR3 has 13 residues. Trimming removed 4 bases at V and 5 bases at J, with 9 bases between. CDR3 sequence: CASSRTKNNEQFF. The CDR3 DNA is TGTGCCAGCTCACGAACTAAGAACAATGAGCAGTTCTTC.

The CDR3 DNA follows: TGCAGCGTTCAAATAACGGACAGTAATTCACCCCTCCACTTT. Its protein product is CSVQITDSNSPLHF. The rearrangement joins TRBV29-1 to TRBJ1-6; perhaps TRBD1 as D (6 bases). Germline V gene lookup returns CDR1 SQVTM and CDR2 ANQGSEA. The CDR3 has 14 amino acids. The V end was cut by 5 bases, the J end by 6 bases, with 14 bases between.

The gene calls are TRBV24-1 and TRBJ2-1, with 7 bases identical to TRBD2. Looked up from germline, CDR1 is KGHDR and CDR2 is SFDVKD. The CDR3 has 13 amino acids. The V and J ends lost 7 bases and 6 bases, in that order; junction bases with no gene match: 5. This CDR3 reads CATSQGLLNEQFF. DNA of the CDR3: TGTGCCACCAGCCAGGGACTACTCAATGAGCAGTTCTTC.

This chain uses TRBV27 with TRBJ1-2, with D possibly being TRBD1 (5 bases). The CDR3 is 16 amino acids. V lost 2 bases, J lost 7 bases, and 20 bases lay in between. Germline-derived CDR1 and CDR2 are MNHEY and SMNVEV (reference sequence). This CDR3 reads CASSLNSWAGIIGYTF. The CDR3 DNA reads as TGTGCCAGCAGTTTAAATTCCTGGGCAGGGATAATTGGCTACACCTTC.

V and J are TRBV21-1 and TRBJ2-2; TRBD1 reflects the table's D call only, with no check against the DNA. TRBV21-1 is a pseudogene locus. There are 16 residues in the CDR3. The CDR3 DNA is TGTGCCAGCAGCTTTACAGGGGGTTATGAAATCGGGGAGCTGTTTTTT. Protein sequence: CASSFTGGYEIGELFF.

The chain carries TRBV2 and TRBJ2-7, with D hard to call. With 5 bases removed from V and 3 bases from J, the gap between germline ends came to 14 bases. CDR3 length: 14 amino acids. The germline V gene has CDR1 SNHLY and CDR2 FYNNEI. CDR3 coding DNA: TGTGCCAGCAGTCAAGGCGAAACCCTCTACGAGCAGTACTTC. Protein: CASSQGETLYEQYF.

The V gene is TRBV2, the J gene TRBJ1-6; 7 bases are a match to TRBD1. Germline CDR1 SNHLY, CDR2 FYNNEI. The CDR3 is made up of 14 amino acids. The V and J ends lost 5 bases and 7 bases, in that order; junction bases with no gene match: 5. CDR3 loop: CASSNTGVNSPLHF. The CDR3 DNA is TGTGCCAGCAGTAATACAGGGGTGAATTCACCCCTCCACTTT.

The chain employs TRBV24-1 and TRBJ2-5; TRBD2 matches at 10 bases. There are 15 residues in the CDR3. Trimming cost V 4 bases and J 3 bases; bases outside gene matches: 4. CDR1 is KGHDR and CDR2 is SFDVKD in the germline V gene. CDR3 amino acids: CATSERGTSEETQYF. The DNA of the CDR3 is TGTGCCACCAGTGAGCGCGGGACTAGCGAAGAGACCCAGTACTTC.

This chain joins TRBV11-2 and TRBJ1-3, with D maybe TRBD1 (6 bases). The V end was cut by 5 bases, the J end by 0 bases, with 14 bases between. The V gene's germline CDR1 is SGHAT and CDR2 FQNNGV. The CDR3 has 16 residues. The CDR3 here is CASSPTRGRSGNTIYF. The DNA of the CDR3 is TGTGCCAGCAGCCCAACCAGGGGTCGCTCTGGAAACACCATATATTTT.

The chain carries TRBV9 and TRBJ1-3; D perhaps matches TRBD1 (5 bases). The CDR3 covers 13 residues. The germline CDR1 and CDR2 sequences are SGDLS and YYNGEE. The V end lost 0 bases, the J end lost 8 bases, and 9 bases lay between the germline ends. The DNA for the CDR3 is TGTGCCAGCAGCGTAGCAAGGGGCGACACCATATATTTT. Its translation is CASSVARGDTIYF.

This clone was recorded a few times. DNA of the CDR3: TGCGCCAGCAGTGCGACTAGTTACAACTACAATGAGCAGTTCTTC. It is translated as CASSATSYNYNEQFF. The rearrangement links TRBV10-2 to TRBJ2-1; a weak D match, TRBD2 (6 bases). CDR3 length equals 15 residues. The germline CDR1 and CDR2 sequences are WSHSY and SAAADI. The V end was cut by 4 bases, the J end by 3 bases, with 13 bases between.

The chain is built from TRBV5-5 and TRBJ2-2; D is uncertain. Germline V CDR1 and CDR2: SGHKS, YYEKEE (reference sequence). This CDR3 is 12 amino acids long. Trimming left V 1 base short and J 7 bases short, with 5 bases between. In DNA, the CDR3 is TGTGCCAGCAGCTTGTTCAACGGGGAGCTGTTTTTT. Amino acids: CASSLFNGELFF.

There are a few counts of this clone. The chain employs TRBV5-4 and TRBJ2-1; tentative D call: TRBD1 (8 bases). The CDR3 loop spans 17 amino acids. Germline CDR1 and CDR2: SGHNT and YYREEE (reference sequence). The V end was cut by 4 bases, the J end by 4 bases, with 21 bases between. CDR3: CASSAGAQGAWYNEQFF. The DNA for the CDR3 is TGTGCCAGCAGCGCGGGGGCCCAGGGGGCATGGTACAATGAGCAGTTCTTC.

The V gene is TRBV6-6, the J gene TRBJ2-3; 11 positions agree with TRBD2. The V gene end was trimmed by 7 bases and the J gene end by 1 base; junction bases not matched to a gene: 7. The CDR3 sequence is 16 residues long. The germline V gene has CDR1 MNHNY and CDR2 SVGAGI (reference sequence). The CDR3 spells CASTGTSGSGTDTQYF. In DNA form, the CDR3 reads TGTGCCAGCACCGGAACTAGCGGGAGTGGCACAGATACGCAGTATTTT.

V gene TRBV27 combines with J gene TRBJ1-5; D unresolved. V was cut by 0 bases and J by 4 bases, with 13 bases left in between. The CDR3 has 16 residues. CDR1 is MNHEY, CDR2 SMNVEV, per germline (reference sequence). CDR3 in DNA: TGTGCCAGCAGTTTATCTTCTAGGAGGGCTAATCAGCCCCAGCATTTT. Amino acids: CASSLSSRRANQPQHF.

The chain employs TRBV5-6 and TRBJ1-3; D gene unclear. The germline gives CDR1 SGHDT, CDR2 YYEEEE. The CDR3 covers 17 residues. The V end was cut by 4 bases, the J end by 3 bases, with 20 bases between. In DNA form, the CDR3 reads TGTGCCAGCAGCGGGAGACGACCTTTTGGGCTTGGAAACACCATATATTTT. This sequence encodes CASSGRRPFGLGNTIYF. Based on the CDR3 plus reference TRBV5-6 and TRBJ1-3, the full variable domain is DAGVTQSPTHLIKTRGQQVTLRCSPKSGHDTVSWYQQALGQGPQFIFQYYEEEERQRGNFPDRFSGHQFPNYSSELNVNALLLGDSALYLCASSGRRPFGLGNTIYFGEGSWLTVV.

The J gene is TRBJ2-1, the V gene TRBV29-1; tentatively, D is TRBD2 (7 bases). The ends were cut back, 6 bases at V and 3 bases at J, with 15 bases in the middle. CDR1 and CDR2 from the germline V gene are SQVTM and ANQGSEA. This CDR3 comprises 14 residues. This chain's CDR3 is CSVWGGGSYNEQFF. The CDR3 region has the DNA TGCAGCGTCTGGGGGGGCGGGAGCTACAATGAGCAGTTCTTC.